This note documents a single T cell receptor (beta chain) sequence. This record belongs to a study of blood T cell repertoires in COVID-19. For the study at large: In each case, the material was cDNA or gDNA derived from T cells, B-cell-depleted T cells, or PBMCs.

V was shortened by 0 bases and J by 4 bases, with 12 bases between the two germline ends. The CDR3 runs to 15 residues. CDR1 and CDR2 from the germline V gene are SGHRS and YFSETQ. This table comes from immunoSEQ multiplex PCR, and its TCRdb copy is limited to in-frame clones, with some not included. The sample shows some 250,000 clones, about 80% of them seen only once. The sequence was obtained from a man aged 50 to 59 with active or convalescent COVID-19. The V gene is TRBV5-1, the J gene TRBJ2-3; D possibly corresponds to TRBD2 (5 bases). The specimen was peripheral blood. As DNA, the CDR3 is TGCGCCAGCAGCTTGGTAGGCGGGTGGGCAGATACGCAGTATTTT. It is translated as CASSLVGGWADTQYF.